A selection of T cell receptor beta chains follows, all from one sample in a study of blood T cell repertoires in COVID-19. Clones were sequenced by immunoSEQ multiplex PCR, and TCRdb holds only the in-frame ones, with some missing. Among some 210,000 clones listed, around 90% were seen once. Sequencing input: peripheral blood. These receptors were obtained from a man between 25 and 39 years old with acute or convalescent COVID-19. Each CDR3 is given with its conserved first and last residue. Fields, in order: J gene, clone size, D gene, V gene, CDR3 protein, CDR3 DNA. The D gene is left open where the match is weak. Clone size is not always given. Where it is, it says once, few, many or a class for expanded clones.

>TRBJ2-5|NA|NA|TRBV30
CAWSVQLQETQYF
TGTGCCTGGAGTGTACAACTACAAGAGACCCAGTACTTC
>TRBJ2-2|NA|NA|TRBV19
CASCRGGSIGELFF
TGTGCCAGTTGCAGGGGCGGGAGCATCGGGGAGCTGTTTTTT
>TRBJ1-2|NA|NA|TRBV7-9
CASSYNNYGYTF
TGTGCCAGCAGCTACAATAACTATGGCTACACCTTC
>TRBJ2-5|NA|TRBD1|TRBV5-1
CASSFNSRTGETQYF
TGCGCCAGCAGCTTTAACTCACGGACAGGCGAGACCCAGTACTTC
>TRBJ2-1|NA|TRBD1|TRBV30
CAWDRDSRTEQFF
TGTGCCTGGGACCGGGACAGCCGAACCGAGCAGTTCTTC
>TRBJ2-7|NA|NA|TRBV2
CASKTLLTDNYEQYF
TGTGCCAGCAAAACCTTGTTGACAGACAACTACGAGCAGTACTTC
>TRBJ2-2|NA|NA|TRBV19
CASSSTRVTGELFF
TGTGCCAGTAGTTCGACGAGGGTGACCGGGGAGCTGTTTTTT
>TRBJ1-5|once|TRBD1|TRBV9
CASSLSSDRVGQPQHF
TGTGCCAGCAGCCTTAGCTCGGACAGGGTGGGTCAGCCCCAGCATTTT
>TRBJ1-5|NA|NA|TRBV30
CAWSEGGNQPQHF
TGTGCCTGGAGTGAAGGCGGGAATCAGCCCCAGCATTTT
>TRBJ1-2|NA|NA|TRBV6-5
CASSPSGEFYGYTF
TGTGCCAGCAGCCCCTCCGGGGAGTTCTATGGCTACACCTTC
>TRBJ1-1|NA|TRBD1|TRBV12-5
CASGSGQGLRDTEAFF
TGTGCTAGTGGTTCAGGACAGGGTTTAAGAGATACTGAAGCTTTCTTT
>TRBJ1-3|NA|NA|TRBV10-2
CASRDSGSGNTIYF
TGCGCCAGCAGGGACTCGGGCTCGGGGAACACCATATATTTT
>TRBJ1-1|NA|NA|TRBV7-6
CASSVQRNTEAFF
TGTGCCAGCAGCGTACAAAGAAACACTGAAGCTTTCTTT
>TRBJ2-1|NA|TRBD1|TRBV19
CASSIVPGTGTYNEQFF
TGTGCCAGTAGTATAGTTCCCGGGACAGGCACCTACAATGAGCAGTTCTTC
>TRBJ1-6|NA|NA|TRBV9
CASSDGSNHSPLHF
TGTGCCAGCAGCGACGGGTCTAATCATTCACCCCTCCACTTT
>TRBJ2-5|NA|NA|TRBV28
CASSRNGAAAQYF
TGTGCCAGCAGTCGAAATGGAGCGGCGGCCCAGTACTTC
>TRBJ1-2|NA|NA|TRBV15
CATSRDFPGGDGYTF
TGTGCCACCAGCAGAGATTTCCCTGGGGGGGATGGCTACACCTTC
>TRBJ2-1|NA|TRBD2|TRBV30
CAWSLAGGVNEQFF
TGTGCCTGGAGTCTAGCGGGGGGGGTCAATGAGCAGTTCTTC
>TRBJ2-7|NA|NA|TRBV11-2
CASSTHRASYEQYF
TGTGCCAGCAGCACCCACAGGGCCTCCTACGAGCAGTACTTC
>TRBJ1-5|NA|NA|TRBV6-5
CASSMKSSNQPQHF
TGTGCCAGCAGTATGAAGAGTAGCAATCAGCCCCAGCATTTT
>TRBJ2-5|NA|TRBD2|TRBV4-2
CASSLEATSGKETQYF
TGTGCCAGCAGCCTTGAAGCGACTAGCGGTAAAGAGACCCAGTACTTC
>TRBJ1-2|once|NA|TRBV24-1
CATSDLGKGDGYTF
TGTGCCACCAGTGATTTGGGAAAGGGGGATGGCTACACCTTC
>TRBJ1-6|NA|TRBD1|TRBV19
CASSTPGGHLSPLHF
TGTGCCAGTAGTACCCCAGGGGGCCATCTTTCACCCCTCCACTTT
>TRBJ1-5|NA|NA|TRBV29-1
CSVVQGGNQPQHF
TGCAGCGTTGTCCAAGGGGGCAATCAGCCCCAGCATTTT
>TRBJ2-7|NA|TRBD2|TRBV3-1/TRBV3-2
CASSPREVLAGTHEQYF
TGTGCCAGCAGCCCTCGCGAAGTACTAGCGGGAACCCACGAGCAGTACTTC
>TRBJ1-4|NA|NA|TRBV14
CASSPSREKLFF
TGTGCCAGCAGCCCGTCGAGGGAAAAACTGTTTTTT
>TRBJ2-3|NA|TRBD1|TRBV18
CASSLNVQGTQYF
TGTGCCAGCTCACTTAACGTACAGGGGACGCAGTATTTT
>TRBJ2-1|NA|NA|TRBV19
CASSTGAGRDEQFF
TGTGCCAGTAGTACTGGGGCCGGAAGAGATGAGCAGTTCTTC
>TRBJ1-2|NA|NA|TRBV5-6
CASSLRGAQGYGYTF
TGTGCCAGCAGCTTACGGGGGGCGCAGGGCTATGGCTACACCTTC
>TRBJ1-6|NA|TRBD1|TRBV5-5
CASSLLSGQGLSPLHF
TGTGCCAGCAGCTTGCTTTCGGGACAGGGTTTATCACCCCTCCACTTT
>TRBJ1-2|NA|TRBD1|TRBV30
CAWSVRIGGEGYTF
TGTGCCTGGAGTGTACGAATAGGGGGCGAAGGCTACACCTTC
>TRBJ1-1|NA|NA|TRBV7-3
CASSLQGNTEAFF
TGTGCCAGCAGCCTTCAGGGGAACACTGAAGCTTTCTTT
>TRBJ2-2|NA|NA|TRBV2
CASRFGQITNTGELFF
TGTGCCAGCAGATTTGGACAGATAACGAACACCGGGGAGCTGTTTTTT
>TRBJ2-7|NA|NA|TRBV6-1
CASSEPGGRSYEQYF
TGTGCCAGCAGTGAACCCGGGGGTAGGTCCTACGAGCAGTACTTC
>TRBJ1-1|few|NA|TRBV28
CASTLPVNTEAFF
TGTGCCAGCACCTTGCCAGTGAACACTGAAGCTTTCTTT
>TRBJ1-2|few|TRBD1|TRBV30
CAWRTGGVNYGYTF
TGTGCCTGGAGGACAGGGGGTGTAAACTATGGCTACACCTTC
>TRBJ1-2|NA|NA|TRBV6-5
CASSNVFGANYGYTF
TGTGCCAGCAGTAACGTATTTGGAGCTAACTATGGCTACACCTTC
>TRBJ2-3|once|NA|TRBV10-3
CAITGGTDTQYF
TGTGCCATCACCGGGGGCACAGATACGCAGTATTTT
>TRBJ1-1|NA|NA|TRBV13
CASSLPSDSTEAFF
TGTGCCAGCAGCTTACCTTCGGACAGCACTGAAGCTTTCTTT
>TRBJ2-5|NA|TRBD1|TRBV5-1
CASSLQGEKETQYF
TGCGCCAGCAGCTTGCAGGGGGAGAAAGAGACCCAGTACTTC
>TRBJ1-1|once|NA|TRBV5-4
CASSPDKNTEAFF
TGTGCCAGCAGCCCGGACAAGAACACTGAAGCTTTCTTT
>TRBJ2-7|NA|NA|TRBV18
CASSRAGSEQYF
TGTGCCAGCTCACGGGCGGGATCCGAGCAGTACTTC
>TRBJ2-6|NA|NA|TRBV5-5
CASSAGTGGANVLTF
TGTGCCAGCAGCGCGGGGACGGGTGGGGCCAACGTCCTGACTTTC
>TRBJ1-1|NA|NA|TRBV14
CASSQVGRAGGTEAFF
TGTGCCAGCAGCCAAGTGGGCCGAGCGGGTGGCACTGAAGCTTTCTTT
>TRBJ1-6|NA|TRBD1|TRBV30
CAWSEGANSPLHF
TGTGCCTGGAGTGAGGGGGCGAATTCACCCCTCCACTTT
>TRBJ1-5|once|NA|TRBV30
CAWSGGQSNQPQHF
TGTGCCTGGAGTGGGGGCCAAAGCAATCAGCCCCAGCATTTT
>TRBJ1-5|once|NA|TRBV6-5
CASHWGGVQPQHF
TGTGCCAGCCACTGGGGCGGGGTTCAGCCCCAGCATTTT
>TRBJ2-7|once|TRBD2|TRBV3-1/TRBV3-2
CASQTAGGAYEQYF
TGTGCCAGCCAGACAGCGGGGGGCGCCTACGAGCAGTACTTC
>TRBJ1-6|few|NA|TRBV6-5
CASSQSTGLHSPLHF
TGTGCCAGCAGTCAAAGTACAGGGTTACATTCACCCCTCCACTTT
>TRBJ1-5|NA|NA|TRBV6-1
CASSEIYELVNQPQHF
TGTGCCAGCAGTGAAATTTACGAACTGGTCAACCAGCCCCAGCATTTT
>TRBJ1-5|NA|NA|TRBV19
CASSIDPAGGLLHQPQHF
TGTGCCAGTAGTATAGATCCGGCGGGAGGTCTGCTTCATCAGCCCCAGCATTTT
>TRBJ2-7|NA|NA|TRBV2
CASSTTGTYEQYF
TGTGCCAGCAGCACGACAGGAACCTACGAGCAGTACTTC
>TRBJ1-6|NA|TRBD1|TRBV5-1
CASSPGQGEYSPLHF
TGCGCCAGCAGCCCGGGACAGGGGGAATATTCACCCCTCCACTTT
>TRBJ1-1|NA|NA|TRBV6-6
CASNSGSSTEAFF
TGTGCCAGCAATTCCGGGTCCTCCACTGAAGCTTTCTTT
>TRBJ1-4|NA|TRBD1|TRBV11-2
CASSLDGQGMIEKLFF
TGTGCCAGCAGCTTAGATGGACAGGGAATGATTGAAAAACTGTTTTTT
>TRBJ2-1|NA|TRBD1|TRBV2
CATQTGTDYNEQFF
TGTGCCACCCAAACCGGGACAGATTACAATGAGCAGTTCTTC
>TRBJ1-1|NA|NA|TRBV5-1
CASSFLPDNPEAFF
TGCGCCAGCAGCTTTTTACCAGACAACCCTGAAGCTTTCTTT
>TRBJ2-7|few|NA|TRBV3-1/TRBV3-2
CASSQRRSPYEQYF
TGTGCCAGCAGCCAACGCAGGTCCCCCTACGAGCAGTACTTC
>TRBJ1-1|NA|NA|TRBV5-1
CASSTLGGTEAFF
TGCGCCAGCAGCACACTGGGGGGAACTGAAGCTTTCTTT
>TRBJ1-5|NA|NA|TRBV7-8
CASSLQGRGGARDQPQHF
TGTGCCAGCAGCTTGCAGGGCCGCGGGGGGGCTAGGGATCAGCCCCAGCATTTT